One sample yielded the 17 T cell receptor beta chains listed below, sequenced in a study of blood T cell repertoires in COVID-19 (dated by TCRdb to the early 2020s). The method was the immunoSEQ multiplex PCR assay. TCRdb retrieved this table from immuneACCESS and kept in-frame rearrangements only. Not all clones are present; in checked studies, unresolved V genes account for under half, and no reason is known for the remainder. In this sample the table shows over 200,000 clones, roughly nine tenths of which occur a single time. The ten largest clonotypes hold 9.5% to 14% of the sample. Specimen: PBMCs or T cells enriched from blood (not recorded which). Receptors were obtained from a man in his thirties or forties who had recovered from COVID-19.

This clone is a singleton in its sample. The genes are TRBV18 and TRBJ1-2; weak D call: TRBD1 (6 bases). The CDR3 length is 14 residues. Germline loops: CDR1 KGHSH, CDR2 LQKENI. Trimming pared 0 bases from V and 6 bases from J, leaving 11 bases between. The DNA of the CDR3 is TGTGCCAGCTCACCACCCAGCAGGGGCCATGGCTACACCTTC. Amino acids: CASSPPSRGHGYTF.

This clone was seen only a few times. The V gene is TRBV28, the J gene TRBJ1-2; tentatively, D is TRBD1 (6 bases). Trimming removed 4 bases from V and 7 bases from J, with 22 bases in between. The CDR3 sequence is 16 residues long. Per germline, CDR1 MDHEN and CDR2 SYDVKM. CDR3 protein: CASSSIPPGTFGGYTF. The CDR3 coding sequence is TGTGCCAGCAGTTCCATACCACCCGGGACATTCGGTGGCTACACCTTC.

The CDR3 is CASSPDRVREKLFF. The CDR3 DNA reads TGTGCCAGCAGCCCGGACAGGGTACGTGAAAAACTGTTTTTT. The rearrangement joins TRBV5-4 to TRBJ1-4, with 8 bases matching TRBD1. Unmatched junction bases numbered 6, after V lost 4 bases and J lost 7 bases. This CDR3 spans 14 amino acids. Looked up from germline, CDR1 is SGHNT and CDR2 is YYREEE (reference sequence).

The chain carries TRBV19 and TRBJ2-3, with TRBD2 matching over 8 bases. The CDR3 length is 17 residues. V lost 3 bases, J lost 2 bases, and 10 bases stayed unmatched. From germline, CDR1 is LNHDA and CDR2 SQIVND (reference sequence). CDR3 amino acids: CASSIAAAGGTTDTQYF. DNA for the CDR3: TGTGCCAGTAGTATTGCGGCGGCGGGAGGCACCACAGATACGCAGTATTTT.

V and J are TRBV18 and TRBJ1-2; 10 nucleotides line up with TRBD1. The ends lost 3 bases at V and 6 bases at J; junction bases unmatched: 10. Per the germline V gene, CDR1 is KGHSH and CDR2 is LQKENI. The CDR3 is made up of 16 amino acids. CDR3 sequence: CASSPYDRDRGNGYTF. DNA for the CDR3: TGTGCCAGCTCACCTTATGACCGGGACAGGGGAAATGGCTACACCTTC.

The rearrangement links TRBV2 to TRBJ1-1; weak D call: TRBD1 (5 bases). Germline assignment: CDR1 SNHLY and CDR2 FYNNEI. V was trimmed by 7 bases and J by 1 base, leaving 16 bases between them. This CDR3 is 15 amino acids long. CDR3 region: CASNPHAGRNTEAFF. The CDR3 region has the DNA TGTGCCAGCAACCCTCATGCAGGGCGGAACACTGAAGCTTTCTTT.

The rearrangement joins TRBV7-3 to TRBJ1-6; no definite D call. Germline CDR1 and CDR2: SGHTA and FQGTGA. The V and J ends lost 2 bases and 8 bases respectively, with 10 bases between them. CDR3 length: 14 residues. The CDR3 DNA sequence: TGTGCCAGCAGCTTAGGAAGGACTTATTCACCCCTCCACTTT. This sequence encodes CASSLGRTYSPLHF.

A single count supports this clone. The CDR3 DNA is TGTGCCAGCAGCGCCACAGTGTCCTACGAGCAGTACTTC. It translates to CASSATVSYEQYF. This chain connects TRBV7-8 to TRBJ2-7; D is ambiguous. Germline values: CDR1 SGHVS, CDR2 FQNEAQ. Trimming left V 5 bases short and J 1 base short, with 9 bases between. This CDR3 is 13 amino acids long. The variable domain in full, completed from reference TRBV7-8 and TRBJ2-7, reads GAGVSQSPRYKVAKRGQDVALRCDPISGHVSLFWYQQALGQGPEFLTYFQNEAQLDKSGLPSDRFFAERPEGSVSTLKIQRTQQEDSAVYLCASSATVSYEQYFGPGTRLTVT.

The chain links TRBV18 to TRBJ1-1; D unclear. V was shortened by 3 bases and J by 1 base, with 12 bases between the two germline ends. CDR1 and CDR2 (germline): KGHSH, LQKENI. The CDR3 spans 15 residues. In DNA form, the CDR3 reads TGTGCCAGCTCACCCTTCGACACAAGGAACACTGAAGCTTTCTTT. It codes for CASSPFDTRNTEAFF.

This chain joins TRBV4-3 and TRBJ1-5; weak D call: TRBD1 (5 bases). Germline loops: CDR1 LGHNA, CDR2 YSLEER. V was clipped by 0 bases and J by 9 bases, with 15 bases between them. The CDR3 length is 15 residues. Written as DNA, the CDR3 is TGCGCCAGCAGCCAAGAGAGGACACCGGTAATGCCCCAGCATTTT. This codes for CASSQERTPVMPQHF.

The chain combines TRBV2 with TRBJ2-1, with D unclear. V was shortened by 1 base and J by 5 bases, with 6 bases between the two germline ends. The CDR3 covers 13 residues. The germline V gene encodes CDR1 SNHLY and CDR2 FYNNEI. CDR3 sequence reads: CASSEEADNEQFF. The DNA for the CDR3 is TGTGCCAGCAGTGAAGAGGCGGACAATGAGCAGTTCTTC.

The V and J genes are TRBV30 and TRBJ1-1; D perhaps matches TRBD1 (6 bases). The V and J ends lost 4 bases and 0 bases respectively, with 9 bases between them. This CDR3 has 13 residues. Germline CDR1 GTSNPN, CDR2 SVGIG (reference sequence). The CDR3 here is CAWTQGMNTEAFF. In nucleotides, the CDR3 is TGTGCCTGGACCCAGGGGATGAACACTGAAGCTTTCTTT.

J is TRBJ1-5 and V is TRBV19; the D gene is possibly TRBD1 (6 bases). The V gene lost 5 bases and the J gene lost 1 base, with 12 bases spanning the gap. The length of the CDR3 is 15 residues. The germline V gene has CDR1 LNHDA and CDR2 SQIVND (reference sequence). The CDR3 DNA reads TGTGCCAGTAGTTGGGGGCGGGGGAGCAATCAGCCCCAGCATTTT. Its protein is CASSWGRGSNQPQHF. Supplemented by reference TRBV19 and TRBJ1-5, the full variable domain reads DGGITQSPKYLFRKEGQNVTLSCEQNLNHDAMYWYRQDPGQGLRLIYYSQIVNDFQKGDIAEGYSVSREKKESFPLTVTSAQKNPTAFYLCASSWGRGSNQPQHFGDGTRLSIL.

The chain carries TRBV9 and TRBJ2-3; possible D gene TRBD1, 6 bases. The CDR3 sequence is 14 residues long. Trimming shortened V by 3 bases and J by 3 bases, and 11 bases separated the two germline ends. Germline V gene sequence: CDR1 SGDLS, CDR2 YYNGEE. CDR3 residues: CASSGQGRTDTQYF. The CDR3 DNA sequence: TGTGCCAGCAGCGGGCAGGGGCGTACAGATACGCAGTATTTT.

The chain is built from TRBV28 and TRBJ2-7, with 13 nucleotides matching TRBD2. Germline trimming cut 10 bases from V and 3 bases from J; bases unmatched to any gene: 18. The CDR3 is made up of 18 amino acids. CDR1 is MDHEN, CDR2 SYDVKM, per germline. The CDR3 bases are TGTGCCACCACGACTTCGGGACTAGCGGGATACAAGTACTACGAGCAGTACTTC. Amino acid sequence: CATTTSGLAGYKYYEQYF. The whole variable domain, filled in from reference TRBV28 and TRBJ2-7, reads DVKVTQSSRYLVKRTGEKVFLECVQDMDHENMFWYRQDPGLGLRLIYFSYDVKMKEKGDIPEGYSVSREKKERFSLILESASTNQTSMYLCATTTSGLAGYKYYEQYFGPGTRLTVT.

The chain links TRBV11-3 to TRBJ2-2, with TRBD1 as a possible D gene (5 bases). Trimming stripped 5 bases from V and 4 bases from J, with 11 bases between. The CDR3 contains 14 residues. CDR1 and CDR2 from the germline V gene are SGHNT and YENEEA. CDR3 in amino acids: CASSTRQSTGELFF. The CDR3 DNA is TGTGCCAGCAGCACCAGACAGAGCACCGGGGAGCTGTTTTTT.

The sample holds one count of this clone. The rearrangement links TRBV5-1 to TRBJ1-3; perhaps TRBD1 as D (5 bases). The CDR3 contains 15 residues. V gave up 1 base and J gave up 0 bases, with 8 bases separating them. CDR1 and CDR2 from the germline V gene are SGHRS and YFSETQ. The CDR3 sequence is CASSLNRNSGNTIYF. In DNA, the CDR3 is TGCGCCAGCAGCTTGAACAGGAACTCTGGAAACACCATATATTTT. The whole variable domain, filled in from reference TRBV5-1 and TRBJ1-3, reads KAGVTQTPRYLIKTRGQQVTLSCSPISGHRSVSWYQQTPGQGLQFLFEYFSETQRNKGNFPGRFSGRQFSNSRSEMNVSTLELGDSALYLCASSLNRNSGNTIYFGEGSWLTVV.